This TCR beta chain was recovered during a study of chemoradiotherapy in HPV16-positive cancers. Trimming took 0 bases from V and 0 from J, leaving 4 bases between them. Germline-derived CDR1 and CDR2 are SGHRS and YFSETQ. The CDR3 is made up of 15 amino acids. Sequencing used immunoSEQ multiplex PCR; TCRdb keeps in-frame clones, though not all of them. The sample shows tens of thousands of clones, about 88% of them seen only once. This receptor was taken from a human donor with HPV-associated anogenital cancer. The sample in question was blood, obtained from a patient who underwent chemoradiotherapy. V and J are TRBV5-1 and TRBJ1-6; no reliable D call. The CDR3 bases are TGCGCCAGCAGCTTGGTGGGCTCCTATAATTCACCCCTCCACTTT. Its protein is CASSLVGSYNSPLHF.